Below are 22 T cell receptor beta chains sequenced from a single sample in a study of T cell repertoires in cytomegalovirus infection. For these TCRs, the target antigens are not known. TCRdb ran MiXCR on the reads and lists one entry per CDR3 protein. The sample lists roughly 500,000 distinct CDR3 sequences; roughly a third were seen once. The sequencing used cultured PBMCs, collected from culture after CMV antigen stimulation. The receptors here all came from a human donor in good health (CMV status not recorded). Some clones in this sample may be carry-over from other donors' samples.

At least ten counts were recorded for this clonotype. The V gene is TRBV7-8, the J gene TRBJ2-7, with 8 bases lining up with TRBD2. Trimming took 4 bases from V and 2 from J; bases not matched to a gene: 10. The CDR3 is made up of 16 amino acids. Germline CDR1 and CDR2: SGHVS and FQNEAQ. The CDR3: CASSSFGGGITYEQYF. CDR3 DNA: TGTGCCAGCAGCTCATTCGGGGGGGGTATTACCTACGAGCAGTACTTC.

This chain uses TRBV11-2 with TRBJ2-1; D unresolved. The germline V and J ends were trimmed by 7 bases and 0 bases, with 10 bases remaining between them. The CDR3 contains 14 residues. CDR1 is SGHAT and CDR2 is FQNNGV in the germline V gene. In DNA form, the CDR3 reads TGTGCCAGCACCGGCGTCGCCTCCTACAATGAGCAGTTCTTC. Protein product: CASTGVASYNEQFF.

The CDR3 nucleotides are TGTGCCAGCACACGGAACCAAGAGACCCAGTACTTC. Translating gives CASTRNQETQYF. The J gene is TRBJ2-5, the V gene TRBV7-1; D not certain. Being an ORF, TRBV7-1 has a function that is uncertain. Trimming took 7 bases from V and 0 from J, leaving 6 bases between them. The CDR3 contains 12 residues.

In its sample, this clonotype was seen a few times. This sequence joins TRBV27 and TRBJ2-3, with D maybe TRBD2 (5 bases). Trimming removed 5 bases at V and 1 base at J, with 13 bases between. The CDR3 extends over 15 amino acids. Per germline, CDR1 MNHEY and CDR2 SMNVEV (reference sequence). CDR3: CASSKGGSGTDTQYF. The CDR3 bases are TGTGCCAGCAGTAAAGGCGGGTCTGGCACAGATACGCAGTATTTT.

The V call is TRBV12-3 or TRBV12-4, the J call TRBJ2-1; TRBD2 matches 10 bases. The J segment lost 6 bases and the V segment lost 6 bases, leaving 11 bases of the junction unmatched. The length of the CDR3 is 16 residues. CDR3 sequence: CASRKIWTSGPNEQFF. CDR3 coding DNA: TGTGCCAGCAGAAAAATATGGACTAGCGGTCCCAATGAGCAGTTCTTC.

The sample holds a few counts of this clonotype. The chain carries TRBV6-2 or TRBV6-3 and TRBJ2-2, with 14 bases aligning to TRBD2. In germline, CDR1 is MNHEY, CDR2 SVGEGT. The CDR3 loop spans 16 amino acids. Unmatched junction bases numbered 6, after V lost 11 bases and J lost 1 base. CDR3: CAGAGTSGRNTGELFF. In nucleotides, the CDR3 is TGTGCCGGAGCCGGGACTAGCGGGAGGAACACCGGGGAGCTGTTTTTT.

The sample holds a few counts of this clonotype. The CDR3 protein is CASSLDLAGSYYNEQFF. Written as DNA, the CDR3 is TGTGCCAGCAGTTTAGATCTAGCGGGAAGCTATTACAATGAGCAGTTCTTC. The chain is built from TRBV12-3 or TRBV12-4 and TRBJ2-1; 9 nucleotides agree with TRBD2. The CDR3 runs 17 residues. The V and J ends lost 1 base and 4 bases, in that order; junction bases with no gene match: 8.

This chain links TRBV7-9 with TRBJ2-6, with D possibly TRBD2 on 6 matching bases. The CDR3 loop spans 19 amino acids. Germline-derived CDR1 and CDR2 are SEHNR and FQNEAQ (reference sequence). V gave up 4 bases and J gave up 0 bases, with 19 bases separating them. For the CDR3, the DNA is TGTGCCAGCAGCTCGCCCGGGCGGGGCCTGCACTCTGGGGCCAACGTCCTGACTTTC. Translated: CASSSPGRGLHSGANVLTF.

This clonotype was counted a single time. The chain links TRBV12-3 or TRBV12-4 to TRBJ1-6; D remains ambiguous. This CDR3 comprises 12 residues. Trimming left V 6 bases short and J 9 bases short, with 9 bases between. The CDR3 DNA sequence: TGTGCCAGCAGCCGAGGGAGTTCACCCCTCCACTTT. Translation gives CASSRGSSPLHF.

This clonotype has ten or more counts. The V call is TRBV7-2, the J call TRBJ2-3, with unresolved D. CDR1 and CDR2 from the germline V gene are SGHTA and FQGNSA. The CDR3 extends over 12 amino acids. V lost 4 bases and J 4 bases, leaving 6 bases between the germline ends. In DNA form, the CDR3 reads TGTGCCAGCAGCTCCCCGGCAGATACGCAGTATTTT. Residues: CASSSPADTQYF. Looking up the rest from reference TRBV7-2 and TRBJ2-3 gives the full variable domain: GAGVSQSPSNKVTEKGKDVELRCDPISGHTALYWYRQSLGQGLEFLIYFQGNSAPDKSGLPSDRFSAERTGGSVSTLTIQRTQQEDSAVYLCASSSPADTQYFGPGTRLTVL.

Remarks on this clonotype: At one boundary the junction diverges from the germline segment, which might be a read error. J is TRBJ1-2 and V is TRBV20-1; D remains ambiguous. The CDR3 sequence is 12 residues long. CDR1 and CDR2 from the germline V gene are DFQATT and SNEGSKA (reference sequence). CDR3 residues: CSAREQTRSIAF. As DNA, the CDR3 is TGCAGTGCTAGAGAACAGACCCGAAGTATCGCCTTC.

The J gene is TRBJ2-1, the V gene TRBV5-1; 16 bases align to TRBD2. Per the germline V gene, CDR1 is SGHRS and CDR2 is YFSETQ. The CDR3 contains 18 residues. J lost 4 bases, V lost 2 bases, and 6 bases had no gene match. CDR3 in DNA: TGCGCCAGCAGCTTCGGGGGACTAGCGGGAGGGCTGTACAATGAGCAGTTCTTC. It is translated as CASSFGGLAGGLYNEQFF.

A few counts support this clonotype. The chain recombines TRBV7-6 with TRBJ1-1; D is perhaps TRBD1 (6 bases). This CDR3 comprises 14 residues. V dropped 0 bases and J dropped 7 bases, with 12 bases sitting between them. Germline CDR1 reads SGHVS; CDR2 reads FNYEAQ. The CDR3 nucleotides are TGTGCCAGCAGCTTAGCCCAAGTGACAGGTGAAGCTTTCTTT. Its translation: CASSLAQVTGEAFF.

This clonotype was observed at least ten times. The CDR3 DNA reads as TGTGCCAGTAGTATACCGATAGGGCAGGGGGCCGGTGAGCAGTTCTTC. This translates into CASSIPIGQGAGEQFF. The chain couples TRBV19 to TRBJ2-1; TRBD1 aligns across 8 bases. Trimming removed 2 bases from V and 9 bases from J; junction bases left unmatched: 12. The germline CDR1 and CDR2 sequences are LNHDA and SQIVND (reference sequence). This CDR3 contains 16 residues.

This clonotype was seen ten or more times. The rearrangement links TRBV6-2 or TRBV6-3 to TRBJ2-1; 8 bases are shared with TRBD2. This CDR3 spans 16 amino acids. Trimming cost V 5 bases and J 0 bases; bases outside gene matches: 6. CDR1 is MNHEY, CDR2 SVGEGT, per germline. The CDR3 nucleotides are TGTGCCAGCAGTAGTCTAGCGGGCCGCTCCTACAATGAGCAGTTCTTC. Its protein is CASSSLAGRSYNEQFF.

This clonotype turned up a few times. J is TRBJ2-3 and V is TRBV6-4; no clear D. This CDR3 is 18 amino acids long. Trimming stripped 6 bases from V and 1 base from J, with 23 bases between. CDR1 and CDR2 from the germline V gene are MRHNA and SNTAGT. The chain's CDR3 is CASRKEAGFLSGTDTQYF. In DNA form, the CDR3 reads TGTGCCAGCAGGAAAGAGGCCGGGTTCCTCTCCGGCACAGATACGCAGTATTTT.

This clonotype was seen a few times. The J gene is TRBJ2-5, the V gene TRBV7-2, with a tentative D call TRBD2 (6 bases). In germline, CDR1 is SGHTA, CDR2 FQGNSA. The ends were cut back, 4 bases at V and 5 bases at J, with 8 bases in the middle. The CDR3 spans 12 residues. The CDR3 region has the DNA TGTGCCAGCAGCTGGGGGGTGGAGACCCAGTACTTC. This gives the protein CASSWGVETQYF.

This chain joins TRBV4-1 and TRBJ1-4; D unclear. Germline V gene sequence: CDR1 MGHRA, CDR2 YSYEKL. CDR3 length: 15 residues. Between the trimmed V and J ends, which lost 1 base and 8 bases, there was a span of 14 bases. The CDR3 bases are TGCGCCAGCAGCCAAGTGTTACGGGTAGGCGAAAAACTGTTTTTT. Amino acids: CASSQVLRVGEKLFF.

This sequence joins TRBV20-1 and TRBJ1-6; D is unresolved. Per the germline V gene, CDR1 is DFQATT and CDR2 is SNEGSKA (reference sequence). The CDR3 covers 15 residues. V was clipped by 5 bases and J by 7 bases, with 18 bases between them. The chain's CDR3 is CSASVPDRRNSPLHF. The CDR3 nucleotides are TGCAGTGCTTCCGTACCAGACCGCCGGAATTCACCCCTCCACTTT.

In DNA, the CDR3 is TGTGCCAGCAGCTTCCCTAGCGGGAGAAGGACAGATACGCAGTATTTT. It specifies CASSFPSGRRTDTQYF. This chain links TRBV11-2 with TRBJ2-3, with 10 bases matching TRBD2. This CDR3 is 16 amino acids long. Germline V gene sequence: CDR1 SGHAT, CDR2 FQNNGV. Trimming at V came to 3 bases and at J to 3 bases, leaving 6 bases not matched to a gene.

This clonotype was seen a few times. The chain is built from TRBV7-9 and TRBJ1-1; weak D call: TRBD1 (5 bases). Germline V gene data show CDR1 as SEHNR and CDR2 as FQNEAQ (reference sequence). This CDR3 contains 15 residues. V shed 5 bases and J shed 4 bases, with 17 bases lying between them. DNA of the CDR3: TGTGCCAGCAGCCAAAAATCAGGGATCCCCACTGAAGCTTTCTTT. As protein: CASSQKSGIPTEAFF.

This clonotype has a count of ten or more. The gene calls are TRBV25-1 and TRBJ1-6, with D possibly matching TRBD1 (5 bases). Germline CDR1 reads MGHDK; CDR2 reads SYGVNS. Trimming removed 7 bases at V and 2 bases at J, with 9 bases between. This CDR3 spans 14 amino acids. The CDR3: CASTQGPYNSPLHF. In nucleotides, the CDR3 is TGTGCCAGCACGCAGGGACCCTATAATTCACCCCTCCACTTT. The full variable domain, rest sourced from reference TRBV25-1 and TRBJ1-6, is EADIYQTPRYLVIGTGKKITLECSQTMGHDKMYWYQQDPGMELHLIHYSYGVNSTEKGDLSSESTVSRIRTEHFPLTLESARPSHTSQYLCASTQGPYNSPLHFGNGTRLTVT.